Shown below are 27 T cell receptor beta chains from a single sample sequenced in a study of T cell repertoires in cytomegalovirus infection. Each CDR3 protein gets one entry after TCRdb re-called the reads with MiXCR. The sample has 600,000 to 700,000 distinct CDR3 sequences, 30% to 35% seen once; the top ten hold approximately 18%. These TCRs' antigens remain unknown. Source: cultured PBMCs, taken from culture after CMV antigen stimulation. The receptors were sampled from a human donor in good health (CMV status not recorded). Some clones in this sample may be carry-over from other donors' samples.

The chain joins TRBV19 to TRBJ2-3, with 7 bases matching TRBD1. CDR1 and CDR2 (germline): LNHDA, SQIVND (reference sequence). V shed 3 bases, J shed 3 bases, and the junction held 3 bases outside the gene matches. CDR3 length equals 14 residues. The CDR3 protein is CASSIQTGTDTQYF. CDR3 nucleotide sequence: TGTGCCAGTAGTATCCAGACAGGGACAGATACGCAGTATTTT.

The gene calls are TRBV9 and TRBJ2-1, with 7 bases aligning to TRBD2. Per germline, CDR1 SGDLS and CDR2 YYNGEE. This CDR3 contains 15 residues. Trimming at V came to 0 bases and at J to 3 bases, leaving 3 bases not matched to a gene. DNA for the CDR3: TGTGCCAGCAGCGTAGGGGGGGGGATCTACAATGAGCAGTTCTTC. Protein sequence: CASSVGGGIYNEQFF.

The rearrangement joins TRBV20-1 to TRBJ2-7, with 8 bases identical to TRBD2. CDR3 length: 13 amino acids. The germline CDR1 and CDR2 sequences are DFQATT and SNEGSKA (reference sequence). V lost 1 base and J lost 3; bases outside the gene matches: 2. In nucleotides, the CDR3 is TGCAGTGCTAGAGTTAGCGGGAACTACGAGCAGTACTTC. It yields the protein CSARVSGNYEQYF.

V gene TRBV27 combines with J gene TRBJ2-7; 8 bases map to TRBD1. This CDR3 region has 13 residues. Germline V CDR1 and CDR2: MNHEY, SMNVEV (reference sequence). Trimming cost V 5 bases and J 6 bases; bases outside gene matches: 6. CDR3 DNA: TGTGCCAGCAGTCAGGGGGCGCGGGGCGAGCAGTACTTC. It translates to CASSQGARGEQYF.

The V and J genes are TRBV5-6 and TRBJ1-6; TRBD1 agrees at 8 bases. Germline lookup yields CDR1 SGHDT and CDR2 YYEEEE. The CDR3 extends over 14 amino acids. V lost 4 bases and J lost 8; bases outside the gene matches: 5. The CDR3 protein is CASSPGGFDSPLHF. The DNA of the CDR3 is TGTGCCAGCAGCCCAGGGGGCTTTGATTCACCCCTCCACTTT.

This clonotype has just a few counts. The CDR3 nucleotides read TGTGCCAGCAGCCCCACCGGCAGTCCTCTCTATGGCTACACCTTC. Protein: CASSPTGSPLYGYTF. This sequence joins TRBV5-6 and TRBJ1-2; no clear D gene. This CDR3 spans 15 amino acids. With 4 bases removed from V and 4 bases from J, the gap between germline ends came to 17 bases. Germline lookup yields CDR1 SGHDT and CDR2 YYEEEE.

The chain joins TRBV6-1 to TRBJ1-1; a possible D gene is TRBD1 (5 bases). The V and J ends lost 8 bases and 6 bases respectively, with 16 bases between them. CDR1 is MNHNS and CDR2 is SASEGT in the germline V gene. CDR3 size: 13 residues. The CDR3 reads CASQPAGWAEAFF. CDR3 nucleotides: TGTGCCAGCCAACCCGCAGGGTGGGCTGAAGCTTTCTTT.

The V and J genes are TRBV7-2 and TRBJ2-2; 8 bases line up with TRBD2. Germline CDR1 is SGHTA and CDR2 is FQGNSA. CDR3 size: 18 residues. With 1 base clipped from V and 1 base from J, the junction kept 8 bases outside the gene matches. The CDR3 sequence is CASSLGSSGSKNTGELFF. As DNA, the CDR3 is TGTGCCAGCAGCTTAGGTTCTAGCGGGTCAAAGAACACCGGGGAGCTGTTTTTT.

There are a few counts of this clonotype. The rearrangement uses TRBV20-1 and TRBJ2-7; either TRBD1 or TRBD2 may fit D (6 bases each). Trimming stripped 3 bases from V and 4 bases from J, with 10 bases between. CDR3 size: 12 residues. Germline V gene sequence: CDR1 DFQATT, CDR2 SNEGSKA (reference sequence). The CDR3, as DNA: TGCAGTGCTAGCCAGGGGAGGTACGAGCAGTACTTC. It specifies CSASQGRYEQYF.

This clonotype was detected once. This chain connects TRBV20-1 to TRBJ1-5; possibly TRBD1 for D (5 bases). Germline V gene data show CDR1 as DFQATT and CDR2 as SNEGSKA (reference sequence). The CDR3 runs 18 residues. V dropped 3 bases and J dropped 4 bases, with 25 bases sitting between them. In nucleotides, the CDR3 is TGCAGTGCTAGTTTTGACGTTCTGGGGGGTTTAGAAAATCAGCCCCAGCATTTT. Encoded protein: CSASFDVLGGLENQPQHF.

This chain connects TRBV6-5 to TRBJ1-3; D unclear. This CDR3 has 15 residues. V lost 6 bases and J lost 1, with 13 bases in between. CDR1 MNHEY and CDR2 SVGAGI come from the germline V gene. The CDR3 region has the DNA TGTGCCAGCAGAAGAGGGCGATCTTCTGGAAACACCATATATTTT. Protein: CASRRGRSSGNTIYF.

This clonotype was found a few times. The chain has TRBV7-2 and TRBJ2-4, with unresolved D. Germline CDR1 and CDR2: SGHTA and FQGNSA. There are 13 residues in the CDR3. Trimming removed 5 bases at V and 6 bases at J, with 11 bases between. CDR3 in DNA: TGTGCCAGCAGCCTTTGGACGGGAAACATTCAGTACTTC. Protein: CASSLWTGNIQYF.

The sample holds a few counts of this clonotype. The chain recombines TRBV14 with TRBJ2-5, with D tentatively TRBD1 (5 bases). Germline lookup yields CDR1 SGHDN and CDR2 FVKESK. V was cut by 4 bases and J by 3 bases, with 15 bases left in between. This CDR3 region has 15 residues. CDR3 residues: CASSPIAGPKETQYF. The CDR3 DNA follows: TGTGCCAGCAGCCCGATTGCAGGGCCTAAAGAGACCCAGTACTTC.

This clonotype was counted only a few times. The V call is TRBV12-5, the J call TRBJ2-1; 8 positions agree with TRBD2. CDR3 length: 15 residues. Germline V CDR1 and CDR2: LGHNT, FRNRAP. With 7 bases clipped from V and 4 bases from J, the junction kept 9 bases outside the gene matches. CDR3 in amino acids: CASAPPGTRYNEQFF. The CDR3 DNA reads TGTGCTAGTGCTCCTCCGGGGACTAGATACAATGAGCAGTTCTTC.

This rearrangement joins TRBV6-5 to TRBJ1-6; no firm D call. Germline CDR1 MNHEY, CDR2 SVGAGI. Trimming removed 2 bases from V and 14 bases from J, with 13 bases in between. This CDR3 comprises 13 residues. The CDR3 nucleotides are TGTGCCAGCAGTTACCGCGATGGGTTCACCCTCCACTTT. Amino acid sequence: CASSYRDGFTLHF.

The sample holds a few counts of this clonotype. The chain links TRBV7-6 to TRBJ2-3; TRBD2 matches at 9 bases. Trimming at V came to 5 bases and at J to 2 bases, leaving 8 bases not matched to a gene. This CDR3 contains 16 residues. Germline V CDR1 and CDR2: SGHVS, FNYEAQ. The CDR3 DNA reads TGTGCCAGCAGCCCCCGGACTAGCGATTCCACAGATACGCAGTATTTT. It encodes CASSPRTSDSTDTQYF.

This clonotype was seen a handful of times. This chain connects TRBV9 to TRBJ2-2; D is undetermined. With 3 bases removed from V and 2 bases from J, the gap between germline ends came to 5 bases. Germline CDR1 reads SGDLS; CDR2 reads YYNGEE. There are 13 residues in the CDR3. The CDR3 region has the DNA TGTGCCAGCAGCGCTGCTAACACCGGGGAGCTGTTTTTT. It specifies CASSAANTGELFF.

The sample holds a few counts of this clonotype. The CDR3 protein is CASSPFRAGTGELFF. The CDR3 coding sequence is TGTGCCAGCAGCCCGTTCCGGGCGGGCACCGGGGAGCTGTTTTTT. The V and J genes are TRBV7-9 and TRBJ2-2; D perhaps matches TRBD2 (5 bases). Trimming stripped 5 bases from V and 4 bases from J, with 14 bases between. Germline CDR1 and CDR2: SEHNR and FQNEAQ (reference sequence). The CDR3 is 15 residues long.

This sequence joins TRBV7-9 and TRBJ2-2; TRBD2 is a possible D gene (6 bases). The V end was cut by 2 bases, the J end by 7 bases, with 14 bases between. The CDR3 totals 15 residues. Germline assignment: CDR1 SEHNR and CDR2 FQNEAQ (reference sequence). In DNA, the CDR3 is TGTGCCAGCAGCTTACCGGGGGTAAAGATCGGGGAGCTGTTTTTT. This sequence encodes CASSLPGVKIGELFF.

The chain combines TRBV14 with TRBJ2-7; maybe TRBD2 (6 bases). This CDR3 is built from 14 residues. V gave up 3 bases and J gave up 2 bases, with 11 bases separating them. Germline CDR1 reads SGHDN; CDR2 reads FVKESK. CDR3: CASSQMGGTYEQYF. The DNA for the CDR3 is TGTGCCAGCAGCCAGATGGGGGGTACCTACGAGCAGTACTTC.

The V and J genes are TRBV2 and TRBJ2-1; maybe TRBD2 (5 bases). CDR3 size: 11 residues. The germline V gene has CDR1 SNHLY and CDR2 FYNNEI. Between the trimmed V and J ends, which lost 9 bases and 9 bases, there was a span of 12 bases. Here the CDR3 DNA reads TGTGCCAGTCGCGACGGAGGTGAGCAGTTCTTC. It translates to CASRDGGEQFF. The entire variable domain, with the rest obtained from reference TRBV2 and TRBJ2-1, is as follows: EPEVTQTPSHQVTQMGQEVILRCVPISNHLYFYWYRQILGQKVEFLVSFYNNEISEKSEIFDDQFSVERPDGSNFTLKIRSTKLEDSAMYFCASRDGGEQFFGPGTRLTVL.

The count of this clonotype is one. This chain links TRBV2 with TRBJ2-3; 8 nucleotides match TRBD1. The ends lost 7 bases at V and 3 bases at J; junction bases unmatched: 12. The length of the CDR3 is 16 residues. Germline V CDR1 and CDR2: SNHLY, FYNNEI. DNA of the CDR3: TGTGCCAGCATGGGACAACACAGGGGGAGGACAGATACGCAGTATTTT. It is translated as CASMGQHRGRTDTQYF.

The chain carries TRBV7-9 and TRBJ2-1, with D unresolved. In germline, CDR1 is SEHNR, CDR2 FQNEAQ (reference sequence). The CDR3 is made up of 15 amino acids. V shed 5 bases and J shed 8 bases, with 19 bases lying between them. CDR3 nucleotides: TGTGCCAGCAGCCCCACCGACCGCCTTGGGTATGAGCAGTTCTTC. This encodes CASSPTDRLGYEQFF.

The CDR3 nucleotides are TGTGCCAGCAGCTTAGCTGCTAGCGGCACAGATACGCAGTATTTT. Translated, it gives CASSLAASGTDTQYF. The rearrangement joins TRBV7-9 to TRBJ2-3; D is possibly TRBD2 (6 bases). The CDR3 has 15 residues. Trimming shortened V by 0 bases and J by 1 base, and 8 bases separated the two germline ends. Germline V gives CDR1 SEHNR, CDR2 FQNEAQ (reference sequence). Full variable domain (remainder filled in from reference TRBV7-9 and TRBJ2-3): DTGVSQNPRHKITKRGQNVTFRCDPISEHNRLYWYRQTLGQGPEFLTYFQNEAQLEKSRLLSDRFSAERPKGSFSTLEIQRTEQGDSAMYLCASSLAASGTDTQYFGPGTRLTVL.

The J gene is TRBJ1-4, the V gene TRBV7-8; 7 nucleotides match TRBD1. This CDR3 is 15 amino acids long. The germline V gene encodes CDR1 SGHVS and CDR2 FQNEAQ. V lost 6 bases to trimming and J lost 3 bases; unmatched junction nucleotides: 7. For the CDR3, the DNA is TGTGCCAGCAGACAAAGGGGACAGCCTAATGAAAAACTGTTTTTT. Translating gives CASRQRGQPNEKLFF.

This clonotype occurred a few times. The rearrangement links TRBV5-1 to TRBJ1-1; a possible D gene is TRBD1 (6 bases). The germline CDR1 and CDR2 sequences are SGHRS and YFSETQ. CDR3 size: 15 residues. V was clipped by 4 bases and J by 11 bases, with 24 bases between them. The CDR3 region is CASSPSRFRGMEAFF. The CDR3 DNA reads as TGCGCCAGCAGCCCATCCCGCTTCAGGGGTATGGAGGCTTTCTTT.

V is TRBV11-2 and J is TRBJ1-6; D gene uncertain. The CDR3 is made up of 14 amino acids. The V end was cut by 6 bases, the J end by 10 bases, with 16 bases between. Germline CDR1 reads SGHAT; CDR2 reads FQNNGV. The CDR3 spells CASRFGALGSPLHF. Here the CDR3 DNA reads TGTGCCAGCAGGTTTGGAGCCCTGGGGTCACCCCTCCACTTT.